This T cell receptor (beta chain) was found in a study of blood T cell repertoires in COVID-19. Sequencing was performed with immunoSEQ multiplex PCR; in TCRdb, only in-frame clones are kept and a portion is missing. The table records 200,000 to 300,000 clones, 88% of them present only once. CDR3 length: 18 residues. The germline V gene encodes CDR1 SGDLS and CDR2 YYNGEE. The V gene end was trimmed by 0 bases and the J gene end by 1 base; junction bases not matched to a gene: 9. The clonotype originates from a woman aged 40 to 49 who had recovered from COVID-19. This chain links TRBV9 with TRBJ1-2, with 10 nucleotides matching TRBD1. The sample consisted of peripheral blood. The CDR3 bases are TGTGCCAGCAGCGTAGCGCCCGGGGGACAGGGGCGTAACTATGGCTACACCTTC. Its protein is CASSVAPGGQGRNYGYTF.